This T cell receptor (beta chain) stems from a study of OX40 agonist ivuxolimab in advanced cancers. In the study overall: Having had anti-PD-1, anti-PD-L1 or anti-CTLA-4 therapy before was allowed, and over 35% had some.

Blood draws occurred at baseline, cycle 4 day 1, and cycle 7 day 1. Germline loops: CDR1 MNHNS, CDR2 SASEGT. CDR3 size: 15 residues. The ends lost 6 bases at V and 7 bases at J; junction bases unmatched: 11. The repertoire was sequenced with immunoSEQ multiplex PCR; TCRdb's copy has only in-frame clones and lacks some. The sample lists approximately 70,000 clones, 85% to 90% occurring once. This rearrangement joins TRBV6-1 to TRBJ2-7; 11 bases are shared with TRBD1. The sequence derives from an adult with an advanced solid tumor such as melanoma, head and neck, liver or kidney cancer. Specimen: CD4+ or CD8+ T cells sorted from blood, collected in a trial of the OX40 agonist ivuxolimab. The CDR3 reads CASSLSGQGVREQYF. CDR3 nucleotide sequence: TGTGCCAGCAGCCTCTCGGGACAGGGGGTCCGTGAGCAGTACTTC.